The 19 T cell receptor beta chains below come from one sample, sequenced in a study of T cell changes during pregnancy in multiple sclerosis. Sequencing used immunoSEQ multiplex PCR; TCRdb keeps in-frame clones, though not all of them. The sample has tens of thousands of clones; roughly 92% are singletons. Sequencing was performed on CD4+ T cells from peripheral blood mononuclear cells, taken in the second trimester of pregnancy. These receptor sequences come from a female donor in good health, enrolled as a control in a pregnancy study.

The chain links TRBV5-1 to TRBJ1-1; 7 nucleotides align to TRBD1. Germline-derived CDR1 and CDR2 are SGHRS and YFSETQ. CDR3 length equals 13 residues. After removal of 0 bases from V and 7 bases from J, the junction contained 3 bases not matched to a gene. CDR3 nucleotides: TGCGCCAGCAGCTTGGGACAGGGAGGTGAAGCTTTCTTT. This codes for CASSLGQGGEAFF.

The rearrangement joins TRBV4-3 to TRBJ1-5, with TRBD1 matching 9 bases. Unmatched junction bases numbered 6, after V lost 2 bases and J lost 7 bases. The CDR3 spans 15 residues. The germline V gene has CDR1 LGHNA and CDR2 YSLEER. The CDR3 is CASSQHRGRGQPQHF. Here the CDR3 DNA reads TGCGCCAGCAGCCAACACAGGGGGCGCGGGCAGCCCCAGCATTTT.

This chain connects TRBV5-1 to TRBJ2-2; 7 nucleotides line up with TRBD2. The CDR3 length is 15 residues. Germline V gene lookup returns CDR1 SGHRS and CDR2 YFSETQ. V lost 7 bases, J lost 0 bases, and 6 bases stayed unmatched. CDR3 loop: CASYSGTTNTGELFF. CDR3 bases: TGCGCCAGCTACTCCGGGACTACGAACACCGGGGAGCTGTTTTTT.

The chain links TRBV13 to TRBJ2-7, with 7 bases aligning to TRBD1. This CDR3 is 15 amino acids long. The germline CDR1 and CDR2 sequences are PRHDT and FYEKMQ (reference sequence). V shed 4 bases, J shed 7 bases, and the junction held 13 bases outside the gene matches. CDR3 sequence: CASSSVRDSQKEQYF. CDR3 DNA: TGTGCCAGCAGCTCCGTCAGGGACAGCCAAAAAGAGCAGTACTTC.

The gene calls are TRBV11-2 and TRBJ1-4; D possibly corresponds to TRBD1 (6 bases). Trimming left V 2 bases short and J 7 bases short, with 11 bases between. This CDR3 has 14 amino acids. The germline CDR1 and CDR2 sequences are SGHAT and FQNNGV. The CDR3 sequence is CASSLTAGAEKLFF. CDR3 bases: TGTGCCAGCAGCTTAACGGCAGGGGCTGAAAAACTGTTTTTT.

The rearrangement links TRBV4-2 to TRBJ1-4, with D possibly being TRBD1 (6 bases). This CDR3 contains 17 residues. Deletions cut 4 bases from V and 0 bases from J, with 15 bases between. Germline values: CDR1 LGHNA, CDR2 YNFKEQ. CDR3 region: CASSRQEGGATNEKLFF. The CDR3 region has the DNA TGTGCCAGCAGCCGTCAAGAGGGGGGGGCAACTAATGAAAAACTGTTTTTT.

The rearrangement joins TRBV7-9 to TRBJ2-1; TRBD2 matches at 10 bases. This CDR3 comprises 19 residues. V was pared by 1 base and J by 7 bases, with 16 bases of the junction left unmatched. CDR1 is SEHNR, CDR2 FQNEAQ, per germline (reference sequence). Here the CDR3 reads CASSLGDLRVRLAGNEQFF. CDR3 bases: TGTGCCAGCAGCTTAGGGGATCTGAGGGTGCGACTAGCGGGTAATGAGCAGTTCTTC.

The CDR3 spells CSGGQGMNTEAFF. The DNA of the CDR3 is TGCAGCGGGGGACAGGGGATGAACACTGAAGCTTTCTTT. The chain uses TRBV29-1 and TRBJ1-1, with 10 positions matching TRBD1. The CDR3 has 13 residues. V trimming: 7 bases; J trimming: 0 bases; junction bases outside the gene matches: 2. Germline CDR1 and CDR2: SQVTM and ANQGSEA.

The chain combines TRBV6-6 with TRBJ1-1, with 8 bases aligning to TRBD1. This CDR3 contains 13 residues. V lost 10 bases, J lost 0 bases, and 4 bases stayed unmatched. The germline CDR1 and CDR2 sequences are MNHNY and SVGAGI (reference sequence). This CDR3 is CATRQGLNTEAFF. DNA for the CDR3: TGTGCCACCCGACAGGGGTTGAACACTGAAGCTTTCTTT.

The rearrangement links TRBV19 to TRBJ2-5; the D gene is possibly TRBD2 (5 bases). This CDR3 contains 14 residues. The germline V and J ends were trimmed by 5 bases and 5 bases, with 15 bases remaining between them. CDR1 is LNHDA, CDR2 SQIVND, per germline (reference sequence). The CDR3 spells CASSPAAGWETQYF. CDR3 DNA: TGTGCCAGTAGTCCCGCGGCGGGCTGGGAGACCCAGTACTTC.

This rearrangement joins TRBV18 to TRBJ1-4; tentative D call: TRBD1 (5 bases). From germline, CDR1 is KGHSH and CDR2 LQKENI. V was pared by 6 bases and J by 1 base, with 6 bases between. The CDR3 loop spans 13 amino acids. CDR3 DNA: TGTGCCAGCTCTCAGGGAACTAATGAAAAACTGTTTTTT. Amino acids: CASSQGTNEKLFF.

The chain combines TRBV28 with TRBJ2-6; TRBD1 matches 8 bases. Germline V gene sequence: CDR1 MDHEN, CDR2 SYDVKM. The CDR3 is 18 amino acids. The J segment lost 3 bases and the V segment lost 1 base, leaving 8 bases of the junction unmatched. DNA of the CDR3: TGTGCCAGCAGTTTATTTCAGGGGGCGACTGGTGGGGCCAACGTCCTGACTTTC. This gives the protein CASSLFQGATGGANVLTF.

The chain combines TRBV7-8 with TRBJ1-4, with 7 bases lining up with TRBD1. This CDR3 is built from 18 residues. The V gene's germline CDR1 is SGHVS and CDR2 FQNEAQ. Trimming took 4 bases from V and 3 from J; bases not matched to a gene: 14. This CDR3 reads CASSSRRQGRRANEKLFF. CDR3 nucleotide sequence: TGTGCCAGCAGCTCTCGACGACAGGGAAGGAGGGCTAATGAAAAACTGTTTTTT.

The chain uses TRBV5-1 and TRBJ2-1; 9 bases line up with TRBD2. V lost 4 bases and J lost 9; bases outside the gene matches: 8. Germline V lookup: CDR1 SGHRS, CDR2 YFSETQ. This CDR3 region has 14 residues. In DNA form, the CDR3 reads TGCGCCAGCAGCGGTAGCGGGAGACGTGGTGAGCAGTTCTTC. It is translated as CASSGSGRRGEQFF.

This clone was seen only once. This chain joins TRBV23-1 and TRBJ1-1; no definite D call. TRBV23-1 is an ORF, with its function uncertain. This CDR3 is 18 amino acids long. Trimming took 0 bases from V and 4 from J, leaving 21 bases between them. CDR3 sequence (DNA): TGCGCCAGCAGTCAATCCTGTCCAGGAGGTCGTGAAGGCACTGAAGCTTTCTTT. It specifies CASSQSCPGGREGTEAFF.

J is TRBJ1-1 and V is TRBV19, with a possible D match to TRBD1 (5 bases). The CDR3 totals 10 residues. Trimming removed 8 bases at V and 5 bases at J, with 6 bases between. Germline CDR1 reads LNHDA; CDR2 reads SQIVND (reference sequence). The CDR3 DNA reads TGTGCCAGTTACAGGACTGAAGCTTTCTTT. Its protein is CASYRTEAFF.

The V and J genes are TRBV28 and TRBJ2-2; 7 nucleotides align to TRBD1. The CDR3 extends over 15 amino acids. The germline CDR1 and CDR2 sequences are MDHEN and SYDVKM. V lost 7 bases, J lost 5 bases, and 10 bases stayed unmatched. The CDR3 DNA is TGTGCCAGCACCCGCCCAGGGGGTGGAACCGGGGAGCTGTTTTTT. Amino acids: CASTRPGGGTGELFF.

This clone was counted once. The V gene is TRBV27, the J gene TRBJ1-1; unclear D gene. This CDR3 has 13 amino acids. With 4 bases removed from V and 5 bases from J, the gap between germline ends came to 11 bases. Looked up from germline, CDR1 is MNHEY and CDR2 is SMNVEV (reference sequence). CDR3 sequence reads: CASSSSLRTEAFF. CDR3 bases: TGTGCCAGCAGTTCCTCTCTGAGGACTGAAGCTTTCTTT.

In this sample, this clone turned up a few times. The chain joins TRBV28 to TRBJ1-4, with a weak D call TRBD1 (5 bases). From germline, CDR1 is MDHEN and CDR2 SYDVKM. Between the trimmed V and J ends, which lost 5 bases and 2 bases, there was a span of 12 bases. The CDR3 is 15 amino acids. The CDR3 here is CASSQSGDTNEKLFF. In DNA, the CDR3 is TGTGCCAGCAGTCAGAGCGGGGACACTAATGAAAAACTGTTTTTT.